This T cell receptor beta chain originates from a study of T cell responses to AZD1222 COVID-19 vaccine. Study outcomes and limitations: AZD1222 recipients seropositive at baseline numbered only six or seven. Spike-specific TCR breadth and depth grew following two AZD1222 doses. Spike-wide vaccine-associated CD4 TCRs dominated at 160-218 and 743-854.

This clone appeared a single time. The target antigen is unknown. This CDR3 has 13 residues. The germline V gene has CDR1 SGHTA and CDR2 FQGNSA. V dropped 3 bases and J dropped 2 bases, with 7 bases sitting between them. Second doses that came at about 4 or about 12 weeks were put together. TCRdb keeps only in-frame clones here, not all; method: immunoSEQ multiplex PCR. This table has more than 85,000 clones, around 87% appearing once. The source material was peripheral blood, sampled 28 days after the second AZD1222 dose. The clonotype originates from an adult who received the AZD1222 COVID-19 vaccine. The V and J genes are TRBV7-2 and TRBJ1-1, with D unclear. The CDR3 here is CASSFNKNTEAFF. CDR3 in DNA: TGTGCCAGCAGCTTCAACAAAAACACTGAAGCTTTCTTT. Drawing the rest from reference TRBV7-2 and TRBJ1-1, the complete variable domain is GAGVSQSPSNKVTEKGKDVELRCDPISGHTALYWYRQSLGQGLEFLIYFQGNSAPDKSGLPSDRFSAERTGGSVSTLTIQRTQQEDSAVYLCASSFNKNTEAFFGQGTRLTVV.